The T cell receptor (beta chain) under discussion was sequenced for a study of T cell changes during pregnancy in multiple sclerosis (dated by TCRdb to the late 2010s). Context from the whole study: The study examined how the T cell repertoire changed over the course of pregnancy in women with multiple sclerosis.

The CDR3 starts with the cysteine, ends with the phenylalanine, and has 15 residues. The kept DNA is CDR3 alone, 45 bases in frame from the first base. V and J are truncated by 4 bases and 4 bases respectively, leaving an intervening sequence of 14 bases. The CDR1 and CDR2 encoded by the germline V gene are ENHRY and SYGVKD. Regarding this clone: Its cognate antigen has yet to be identified. Within one base of it there is no much larger clone, and no base qualities were kept.

To prepare the library, the immunoSEQ multiplex PCR assay was applied. In its TCRdb copy, this immuneACCESS table keeps in-frame sequences only and misses some clones. Where compared with another copy, unresolved V genes explain less than half of these, and the others have no known cause. The sample profile shows some 29,000 clones; 90% to 95% of them were found once. 6.2% of the sample is held by the ten biggest clonotypes. The sample consisted of CD8+ T cells from peripheral blood mononuclear cells, taken before pregnancy. Recombination joined TRBV10-3 with TRBJ1-3; a tentative D call is TRBD1 (5 bases match). The TCR sequence derives from a female donor with multiple sclerosis, enrolled in a pregnancy study. The CDR3 corresponds to CAISAGAERGNTIYF. The sequenced DNA: TGTGCCATCAGTGCTGGGGCAGAGAGGGGAAACACCATATATTTT.